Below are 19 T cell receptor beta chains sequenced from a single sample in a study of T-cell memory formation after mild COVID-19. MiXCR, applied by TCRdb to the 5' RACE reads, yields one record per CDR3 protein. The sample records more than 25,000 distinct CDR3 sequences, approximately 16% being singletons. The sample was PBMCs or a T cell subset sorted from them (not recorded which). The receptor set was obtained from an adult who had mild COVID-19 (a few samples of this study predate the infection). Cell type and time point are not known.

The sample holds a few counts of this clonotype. In DNA, the CDR3 is TGCGCCAGCAGCACGGGACTAGCGGGGAAGCAGAACACCGGGGAGCTGTTTTTT. It encodes CASSTGLAGKQNTGELFF. The genes are TRBV5-1 and TRBJ2-2, with TRBD2 matching 13 bases. CDR1 is SGHRS, CDR2 YFSETQ, per germline. Trimming cost V 4 bases and J 1 base; bases outside gene matches: 7. This CDR3 contains 18 residues.

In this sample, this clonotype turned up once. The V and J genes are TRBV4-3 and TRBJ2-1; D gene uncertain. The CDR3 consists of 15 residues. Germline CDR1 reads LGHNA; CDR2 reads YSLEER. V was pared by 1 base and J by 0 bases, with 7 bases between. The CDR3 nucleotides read TGCGCCAGCAGCCAAGGACTCGCCTCCTACAATGAGCAGTTCTTC. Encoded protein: CASSQGLASYNEQFF.

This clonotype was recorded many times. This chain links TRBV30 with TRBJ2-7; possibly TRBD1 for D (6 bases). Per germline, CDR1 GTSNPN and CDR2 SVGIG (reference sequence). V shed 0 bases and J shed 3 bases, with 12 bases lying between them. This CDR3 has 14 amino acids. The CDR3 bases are TGTGCCTGGAGTGTACTTGGGGGCTTCTACGAGCAGTACTTC. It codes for CAWSVLGGFYEQYF.

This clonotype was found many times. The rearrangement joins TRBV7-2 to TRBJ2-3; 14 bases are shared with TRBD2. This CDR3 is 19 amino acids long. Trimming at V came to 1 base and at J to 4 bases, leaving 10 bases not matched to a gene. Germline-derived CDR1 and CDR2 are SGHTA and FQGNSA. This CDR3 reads CASSLDGTSGRVWPDTQYF. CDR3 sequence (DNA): TGTGCCAGCAGCTTAGATGGGACTAGCGGGAGAGTTTGGCCAGATACGCAGTATTTT.

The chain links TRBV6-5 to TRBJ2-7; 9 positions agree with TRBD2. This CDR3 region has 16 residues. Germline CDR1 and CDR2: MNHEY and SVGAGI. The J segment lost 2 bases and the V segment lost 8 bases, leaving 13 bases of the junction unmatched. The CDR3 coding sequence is TGTGCCAGCGGCCCATTGGGCGGGGGGGGAACCTACGAGCAGTACTTC. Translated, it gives CASGPLGGGGTYEQYF.

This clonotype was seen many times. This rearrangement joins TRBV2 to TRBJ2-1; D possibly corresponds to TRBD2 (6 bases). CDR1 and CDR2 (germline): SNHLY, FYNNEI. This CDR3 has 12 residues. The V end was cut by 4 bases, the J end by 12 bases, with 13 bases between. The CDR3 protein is CASSGGRLGQFF. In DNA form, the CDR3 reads TGTGCCAGCAGTGGAGGGAGGTTAGGGCAGTTCTTC.

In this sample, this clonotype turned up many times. CDR3 DNA: TGCAGTGCTGTTTCGGGGATTTTTGACTATGGCTACACCTTC. It specifies CSAVSGIFDYGYTF. The chain combines TRBV20-1 with TRBJ1-2; D gene uncertain. CDR1 is DFQATT, CDR2 SNEGSKA, per germline (reference sequence). V lost 5 bases to trimming and J lost 3 bases, with 16 bases between them. The CDR3 is 14 amino acids.

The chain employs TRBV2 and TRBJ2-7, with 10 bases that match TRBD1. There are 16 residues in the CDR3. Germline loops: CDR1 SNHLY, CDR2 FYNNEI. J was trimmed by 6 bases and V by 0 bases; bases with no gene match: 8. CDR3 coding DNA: TGTGCCAGCAGTGAAGCCTTGGACAGGGGGGCTGTCGAGCAGTACTTC. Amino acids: CASSEALDRGAVEQYF.

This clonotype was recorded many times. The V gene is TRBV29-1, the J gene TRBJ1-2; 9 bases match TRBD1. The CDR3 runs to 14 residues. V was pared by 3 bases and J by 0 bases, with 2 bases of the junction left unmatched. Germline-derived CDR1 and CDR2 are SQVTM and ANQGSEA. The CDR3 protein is CSVEGTGSNYGYTF. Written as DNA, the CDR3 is TGCAGCGTTGAGGGGACAGGGTCTAACTATGGCTACACCTTC. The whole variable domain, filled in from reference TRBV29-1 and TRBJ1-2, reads SAVISQKPSRDICQRGTSLTIQCQVDSQVTMMFWYRQQPGQSLTLIATANQGSEATYESGFVIDKFPISRPNLTFSTLTVSNMSPEDSSIYLCSVEGTGSNYGYTFGSGTRLTVV.

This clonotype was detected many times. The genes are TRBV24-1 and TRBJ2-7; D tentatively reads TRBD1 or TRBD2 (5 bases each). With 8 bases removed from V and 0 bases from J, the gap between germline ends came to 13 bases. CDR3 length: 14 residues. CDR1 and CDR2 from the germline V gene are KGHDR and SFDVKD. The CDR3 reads CATTNWGSSYEQYF. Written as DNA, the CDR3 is TGTGCCACCACGAACTGGGGGAGCTCCTACGAGCAGTACTTC.

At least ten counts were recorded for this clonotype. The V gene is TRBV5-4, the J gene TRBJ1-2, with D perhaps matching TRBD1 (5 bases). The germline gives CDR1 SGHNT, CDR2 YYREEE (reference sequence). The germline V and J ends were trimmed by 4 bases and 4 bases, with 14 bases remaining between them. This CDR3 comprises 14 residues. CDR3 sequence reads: CASSRGTDLYGYTF. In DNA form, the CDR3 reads TGTGCCAGCAGCCGGGGGACGGACCTCTATGGCTACACCTTC. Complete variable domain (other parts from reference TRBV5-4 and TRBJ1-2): ETGVTQSPTHLIKTRGQQVTLRCSSQSGHNTVSWYQQALGQGPQFIFQYYREEENGRGNFPPRFSGLQFPNYSSELNVNALELDDSALYLCASSRGTDLYGYTFGSGTRLTVV.

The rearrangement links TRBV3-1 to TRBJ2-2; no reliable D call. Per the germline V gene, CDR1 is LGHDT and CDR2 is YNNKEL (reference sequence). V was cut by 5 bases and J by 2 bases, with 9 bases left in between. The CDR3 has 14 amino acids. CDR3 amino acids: CASSVRSNTGELFF. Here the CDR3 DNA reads TGTGCCAGCAGCGTCCGATCCAACACCGGGGAGCTGTTTTTT.

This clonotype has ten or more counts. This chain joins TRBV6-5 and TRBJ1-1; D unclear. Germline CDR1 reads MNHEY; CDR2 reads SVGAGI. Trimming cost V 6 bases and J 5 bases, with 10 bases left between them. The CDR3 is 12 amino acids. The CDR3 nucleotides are TGTGCCAGCAGGGGAGGGCAGACTGAAGCTTTCTTT. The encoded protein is CASRGGQTEAFF.

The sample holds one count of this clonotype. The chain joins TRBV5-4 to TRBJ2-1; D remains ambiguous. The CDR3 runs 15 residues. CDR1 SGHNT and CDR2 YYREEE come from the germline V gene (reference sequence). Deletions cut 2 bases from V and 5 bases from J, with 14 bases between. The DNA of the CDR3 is TGTGCCAGCAGCTTCGGTACCGCAACCAACAATGAGCAGTTCTTC. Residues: CASSFGTATNNEQFF.

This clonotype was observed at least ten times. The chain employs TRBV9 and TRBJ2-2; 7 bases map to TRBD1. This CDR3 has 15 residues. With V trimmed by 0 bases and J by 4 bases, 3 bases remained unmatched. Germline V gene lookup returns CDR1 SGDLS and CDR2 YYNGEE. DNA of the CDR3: TGTGCCAGCAGCGTAGACCCAGGGGGCACCGGGGAGCTGTTTTTT. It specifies CASSVDPGGTGELFF.

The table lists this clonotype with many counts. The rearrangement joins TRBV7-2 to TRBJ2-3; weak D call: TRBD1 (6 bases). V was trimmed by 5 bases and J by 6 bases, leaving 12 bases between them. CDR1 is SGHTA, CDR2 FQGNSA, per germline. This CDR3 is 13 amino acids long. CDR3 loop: CASSAYRVDTQYF. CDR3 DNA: TGTGCCAGCAGCGCGTACAGGGTGGATACGCAGTATTTT.

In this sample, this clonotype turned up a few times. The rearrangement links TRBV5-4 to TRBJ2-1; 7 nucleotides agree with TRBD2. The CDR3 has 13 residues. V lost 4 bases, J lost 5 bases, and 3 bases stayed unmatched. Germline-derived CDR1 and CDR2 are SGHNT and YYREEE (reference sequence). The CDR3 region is CASSRDYNNEQFF. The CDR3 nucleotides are TGTGCCAGCAGCCGGGACTACAACAATGAGCAGTTCTTC.

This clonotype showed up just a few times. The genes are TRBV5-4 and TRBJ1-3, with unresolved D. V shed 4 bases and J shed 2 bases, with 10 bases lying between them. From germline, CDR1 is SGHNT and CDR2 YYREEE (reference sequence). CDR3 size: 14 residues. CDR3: CASSLDATGNTIYF. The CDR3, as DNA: TGTGCCAGCAGCCTGGATGCGACTGGAAACACCATATATTTT.

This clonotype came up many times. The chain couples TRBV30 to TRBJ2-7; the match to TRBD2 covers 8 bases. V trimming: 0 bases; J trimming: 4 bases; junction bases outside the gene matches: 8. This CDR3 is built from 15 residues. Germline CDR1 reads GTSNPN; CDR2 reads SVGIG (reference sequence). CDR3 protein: CAWSVIGGERYEQYF. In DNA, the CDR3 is TGTGCCTGGAGTGTTATCGGGGGGGAGAGGTACGAGCAGTACTTC.